The present T cell receptor beta chain was sequenced within a study of blood T cell repertoires in COVID-19. Germline V CDR1 and CDR2: SGHNT, YYREEE (reference sequence). The ends lost 6 bases at V and 6 bases at J; junction bases unmatched: 9. The CDR3 length is 16 residues. In the authors' methods: From reference gene primer amplification, estimates of nucleated cell counts were derived. Using immunoSEQ multiplex PCR, the repertoire was profiled, and TCRdb retains in-frame clones only, with some absent. V and J calls and clone size are those listed in that table; D and trimming were worked out from the DNA. The repertoire has some 130,000 clones, around 81% of them found once; the top ten carry roughly 9%. A single count supports this clone.

The receptor was isolated from a man in his forties or fifties with active or convalescent COVID-19. V gene TRBV5-4 combines with J gene TRBJ2-3; 14 nucleotides line up with TRBD2. The material sequenced was peripheral blood. The CDR3 is CASTSGLAGERDTQYF. The CDR3 DNA is TGTGCCAGCACCTCGGGACTAGCGGGGGAACGTGATACGCAGTATTTT.